A single sample is the source of the 21 T cell receptor beta chains below, sequenced in a study of beta chain features in type 1 diabetes. Sequencing targeted expressed TCRB transcripts, as all isolated RNA had been reverse transcribed. Repertoires were generated with immunoSEQ multiplex PCR, while TCRdb's copy carries only in-frame clones and drops some. Here the sample spans about 160,000 clones, about 8.5% being singletons. The material sequenced was central memory CD4+ T cells from blood. Receptor source: a man aged 18 to 30 in good health.

The chain has TRBV7-3 and TRBJ1-2; 8 bases fit TRBD1. This CDR3 comprises 15 residues. Trimming took 5 bases from V and 5 from J; bases not matched to a gene: 10. CDR1 SGHTA and CDR2 FQGTGA come from the germline V gene. CDR3 DNA: TGTGCCAGCAGCCGCAGTCATACAGGGGGGTATGGCTACACCTTC. Its translation is CASSRSHTGGYGYTF.

This clone was observed a few times. The chain employs TRBV28 and TRBJ2-5; 12 bases fit TRBD2. This CDR3 region has 14 residues. Per germline, CDR1 MDHEN and CDR2 SYDVKM. After removal of 5 bases from V and 3 bases from J, the junction contained 1 base not matched to a gene. CDR3 in DNA: TGTGCCAGCAGTAGACTAGCGGGAGAAGAGACCCAGTACTTC. It is translated as CASSRLAGEETQYF.

The chain is built from TRBV7-9 and TRBJ1-5; TRBD1 aligns across 8 bases. CDR1 SEHNR and CDR2 FQNEAQ come from the germline V gene (reference sequence). This CDR3 contains 14 residues. V dropped 8 bases and J dropped 3; count of bases not matched to a gene: 6. CDR3 DNA: TGTGCCAGCTCGACAGGGGCGGACAATCAGCCCCAGCATTTT. This sequence encodes CASSTGADNQPQHF. Using reference TRBV7-9 and TRBJ1-5 for the parts outside the CDR3, the full variable domain is DTGVSQNPRHKITKRGQNVTFRCDPISEHNRLYWYRQTLGQGPEFLTYFQNEAQLEKSRLLSDRFSAERPKGSFSTLEIQRTEQGDSAMYLCASSTGADNQPQHFGDGTRLSIL.

This clone showed up just a few times. The chain has TRBV14 and TRBJ2-1, with 8 bases lining up with TRBD2. CDR3 length: 17 residues. V lost 1 base, J lost 4 bases, and 9 bases stayed unmatched. The germline gives CDR1 SGHDN, CDR2 FVKESK. The CDR3 DNA follows: TGTGCCAGCAGCCAAGGTCTAAGCGGGAGCTGGTACAATGAGCAGTTCTTC. It is translated as CASSQGLSGSWYNEQFF.

This clone appeared a few times. The same CDR3 arises from other DNA sequences in this sample as well. The chain combines TRBV5-1 with TRBJ2-3, with TRBD1 matching over 7 bases. The germline V gene has CDR1 SGHRS and CDR2 YFSETQ. The CDR3 runs 14 residues. The V and J ends lost 4 bases and 1 base, in that order; junction bases with no gene match: 3. CDR3 DNA: TGCGCCAGCAGCCGACAGGGAGGCACAGATACGCAGTATTTT. Encoded protein: CASSRQGGTDTQYF.

This clone was observed a handful of times. The chain couples TRBV6-1 to TRBJ2-5; 8 nucleotides align to TRBD1. J lost 5 bases, V lost 6 bases, and 5 bases had no gene match. The germline V gene encodes CDR1 MNHNS and CDR2 SASEGT. The CDR3 length is 13 residues. The CDR3 here is CASRGTGGETQYF. DNA for the CDR3: TGTGCCAGCAGAGGGACAGGCGGCGAGACCCAGTACTTC.

This clone was observed a handful of times. The gene calls are TRBV11-1 and TRBJ2-1; 7 bases match TRBD2. V lost 1 base to trimming and J lost 2 bases; unmatched junction nucleotides: 5. Germline values: CDR1 SGHAT, CDR2 FQDESV (reference sequence). The CDR3 is made up of 16 amino acids. CDR3 in amino acids: CASSLGQRGPYNEQFF. As DNA, the CDR3 is TGTGCCAGCAGCTTAGGTCAGCGGGGTCCCTACAATGAGCAGTTCTTC.

The chain uses TRBV7-2 and TRBJ1-2; 9 bases line up with TRBD1. V trimming: 5 bases; J trimming: 1 base; junction bases outside the gene matches: 8. Germline lookup yields CDR1 SGHTA and CDR2 FQGNSA. The CDR3 is 16 residues long. This CDR3 is CASSPQGANSNYGYTF. The CDR3 DNA is TGTGCCAGCAGCCCACAGGGGGCAAATAGTAACTATGGCTACACCTTC.

The chain uses TRBV28 and TRBJ2-7; TRBD1 agrees at 9 bases. The CDR3 is made up of 15 amino acids. Unmatched junction bases numbered 9, after V lost 5 bases and J lost 4 bases. Germline V lookup: CDR1 MDHEN, CDR2 SYDVKM. In nucleotides, the CDR3 is TGTGCCAGCAGTCCGAAATACAGGGGGCAGTACGAGCAGTACTTC. Translating gives CASSPKYRGQYEQYF.

This clone was observed a handful of times. This chain joins TRBV14 and TRBJ2-6; D unclear. The germline CDR1 and CDR2 sequences are SGHDN and FVKESK. The CDR3 is 13 amino acids. V lost 5 bases and J lost 4, with 6 bases in between. CDR3 nucleotide sequence: TGTGCCAGCAGCAACTGGGGGGCCAACGTCCTGACTTTC. Encoded protein: CASSNWGANVLTF.

This clone was observed a handful of times. The J gene is TRBJ2-3, the V gene TRBV7-9, with D perhaps matching TRBD2 (7 bases). CDR1 and CDR2 from the germline V gene are SEHNR and FQNEAQ (reference sequence). This CDR3 has 17 amino acids. Trimming pared 1 base from V and 0 bases from J, leaving 14 bases between. The CDR3 is CASSLGRRGGSTDTQYF. CDR3 nucleotides: TGTGCCAGCAGCTTAGGCCGGAGGGGGGGGAGCACAGATACGCAGTATTTT.

The chain has TRBV5-8 and TRBJ2-3; 8 bases match TRBD1. The CDR3 spans 14 residues. V shed 4 bases and J 6 bases; nucleotides not matched to a gene: 7. The germline V gene encodes CDR1 SGHTS and CDR2 YDEGEE. CDR3 protein: CASSRTGTRDTQYF. CDR3 sequence (DNA): TGTGCCAGCAGCCGGACAGGGACCCGGGATACGCAGTATTTT.

The chain combines TRBV7-2 with TRBJ2-1; D is unclear. The CDR3 is 15 amino acids. Germline V gene lookup returns CDR1 SGHTA and CDR2 FQGNSA. V lost 2 bases to trimming and J lost 4 bases, with 12 bases between them. The CDR3 sequence: CASSLRPTLYNEQFF. CDR3 sequence (DNA): TGTGCCAGCAGCTTACGCCCTACCCTTTACAATGAGCAGTTCTTC. Combining the CDR3 with reference TRBV7-2 and TRBJ2-1 gives the whole variable domain GAGVSQSPSNKVTEKGKDVELRCDPISGHTALYWYRQSLGQGLEFLIYFQGNSAPDKSGLPSDRFSAERTGGSVSTLTIQRTQQEDSAVYLCASSLRPTLYNEQFFGPGTRLTVL.

The chain combines TRBV6-5 with TRBJ2-1, with TRBD1 matching 10 bases. CDR3 size: 14 residues. With V trimmed by 6 bases and J by 7 bases, 6 bases remained unmatched. Germline V CDR1 and CDR2: MNHEY, SVGAGI. CDR3 region: CASRRTGGSNEQFF. As DNA, the CDR3 is TGTGCCAGCAGACGGACAGGGGGTAGTAATGAGCAGTTCTTC.

The chain combines TRBV6-6 with TRBJ1-2; 7 nucleotides agree with TRBD1. Losses at the gene ends were 10 bases for V and 4 bases for J; bases not matched to a gene: 15. The CDR3 has 15 amino acids. In germline, CDR1 is MNHNY, CDR2 SVGAGI (reference sequence). CDR3 sequence: CATTPSGTVGYGYTF. The CDR3 nucleotides read TGTGCCACAACTCCCTCCGGGACAGTGGGCTATGGCTACACCTTC.

There are a few counts of this clone. The genes are TRBV7-6 and TRBJ2-7, with 10 bases aligning to TRBD1. Unmatched junction bases numbered 6, after V lost 4 bases and J lost 0 bases. The CDR3 totals 16 residues. CDR1 and CDR2 (germline): SGHVS, FNYEAQ. The CDR3 spells CASSSSRTGGSYEQYF. The CDR3 nucleotides read TGTGCCAGCAGCTCGTCTAGGACAGGGGGCTCCTACGAGCAGTACTTC. The full variable domain, in which reference TRBV7-6 and TRBJ2-7 provide the parts outside the CDR3, is GAGVSQSPRYKVTKRGQDVALRCDPISGHVSLYWYRQALGQGPEFLTYFNYEAQQDKSGLPNDRFSAERPEGSISTLTIQRTEQRDSAMYRCASSSSRTGGSYEQYFGPGTRLTVT.

The sample holds a few counts of this clone. J is TRBJ1-5 and V is TRBV7-2; tentatively, D is TRBD1 (6 bases). The CDR3 totals 15 residues. Trimming left V 5 bases short and J 2 bases short, with 13 bases between. From germline, CDR1 is SGHTA and CDR2 FQGNSA. The CDR3 region has the DNA TGTGCCAGCAGCCTACAGGGAGTGGGCAATCAGCCCCAGCATTTT. Translated: CASSLQGVGNQPQHF.

This clone was recorded at least ten times. The genes are TRBV14 and TRBJ2-1; 9 nucleotides agree with TRBD1. The V segment lost 4 bases and the J segment 7 bases; nucleotides outside the gene matches: 11. The CDR3 is 16 residues long. The V gene's germline CDR1 is SGHDN and CDR2 FVKESK. The DNA for the CDR3 is TGTGCCAGCAGCCCGGGGCGGGACAGGGTAGGAAATGAGCAGTTCTTC. This encodes CASSPGRDRVGNEQFF.

The chain uses TRBV2 and TRBJ1-2; 7 bases are shared with TRBD1. Germline-derived CDR1 and CDR2 are SNHLY and FYNNEI. Trimming removed 5 bases from V and 3 bases from J; junction bases left unmatched: 3. CDR3 length: 13 amino acids. The CDR3: CASSSGTDYGYTF. Written as DNA, the CDR3 is TGTGCCAGCAGTTCCGGGACAGACTATGGCTACACCTTC. Full variable domain (outside the CDR3, taken from reference TRBV2 and TRBJ1-2): EPEVTQTPSHQVTQMGQEVILRCVPISNHLYFYWYRQILGQKVEFLVSFYNNEISEKSEIFDDQFSVERPDGSNFTLKIRSTKLEDSAMYFCASSSGTDYGYTFGSGTRLTVV.

The chain links TRBV27 to TRBJ2-7; TRBD1 matches at 12 bases. CDR3 length equals 15 residues. Germline V gene lookup returns CDR1 MNHEY and CDR2 SMNVEV (reference sequence). V lost 3 bases to trimming and J lost 7 bases; unmatched junction nucleotides: 7. The CDR3 DNA reads TGTGCCAGCAGTTTGGGGGACAGGGGGCCTAGGGAGCAGTACTTC. Translating gives CASSLGDRGPREQYF.

This chain connects TRBV29-1 to TRBJ2-1; 12 bases align to TRBD2. CDR3 size: 15 residues. The germline gives CDR1 SQVTM, CDR2 ANQGSEA. Unmatched junction bases numbered 9, after V lost 6 bases and J lost 6 bases. The CDR3 sequence is CSVDRTSGRPNEQFF. In nucleotides, the CDR3 is TGCAGCGTCGACAGAACTAGCGGGAGGCCCAATGAGCAGTTCTTC.